What follows are 7 T cell receptor beta chains derived from one specimen sequenced in a study of cytomegalovirus exposure and HLA in healthy donors. It was with 60 Vbeta and 13 Jbeta primers that the PCR ran. TCRdb's copy holds only in-frame clones and misses some; the assay was immunoSEQ multiplex PCR. The data contain 200,000 to 300,000 clones, roughly 81% of them singletons. Material for sequencing was PBMCs. These receptors were taken from a middle-aged woman in good health and CMV-seropositive.

The chain has TRBV1 and TRBJ2-7; the D call TRBD2 from the table was never checked on the DNA. TRBV1 is tagged as a pseudogene. This CDR3 is built from 16 residues. The DNA for the CDR3 is TGCACCAGCAGCCAAGATCCGACTAGCGAGACCTACGAGCAGTACTTC. Its protein product is CTSSQDPTSETYEQYF.

V gene TRBV9 combines with J gene TRBJ2-7; TRBD1 agrees at 9 bases. The CDR3 spans 14 residues. The V segment lost 4 bases and the J segment 3 bases; nucleotides outside the gene matches: 5. CDR1 is SGDLS and CDR2 is YYNGEE in the germline V gene. The CDR3 sequence: CASSQTGQGYEQYF. The CDR3 DNA is TGTGCCAGCAGCCAAACGGGACAGGGCTACGAGCAGTACTTC.

This rearrangement joins TRBV2 to TRBJ2-1, with TRBD2 matching 10 bases. CDR3 length equals 14 residues. Germline CDR1 SNHLY, CDR2 FYNNEI. V lost 4 bases and J lost 10; bases outside the gene matches: 7. In nucleotides, the CDR3 is TGTGCCAGCAGTGCCAGCGGGAGGGCCGGGGAGCAGTTCTTC. Protein product: CASSASGRAGEQFF.

The V gene is TRBV11-2, the J gene TRBJ2-7; 10 nucleotides align to TRBD2. J lost 4 bases, V lost 0 bases, and 6 bases had no gene match. This CDR3 region has 16 residues. In germline, CDR1 is SGHAT, CDR2 FQNNGV. DNA of the CDR3: TGTGCCAGCAGCTTAGATCTAATAGCGGGGGGTTACGAGCAGTACTTC. It yields the protein CASSLDLIAGGYEQYF.

The chain has TRBV29-1 and TRBJ2-3; possibly TRBD1 for D (5 bases). CDR3 length: 12 amino acids. Per germline, CDR1 SQVTM and CDR2 ANQGSEA. Between the trimmed V and J ends, which lost 6 bases and 10 bases, there was a span of 17 bases. The CDR3 DNA follows: TGCAGCGTGGACCCGGACAATCTGGCGCAGTATTTT. Its translation: CSVDPDNLAQYF.

This rearrangement joins TRBV5-1 to TRBJ1-2, with 12 bases identical to TRBD1. Germline V gives CDR1 SGHRS, CDR2 YFSETQ. The CDR3 runs 16 residues. J was trimmed by 8 bases and V by 4 bases; bases with no gene match: 12. The CDR3 region is CASSPGTGGGIAGYTF. The CDR3 nucleotides read TGCGCCAGCAGCCCGGGGACAGGGGGCGGAATAGCGGGCTACACCTTC.

The rearrangement uses TRBV6-6 and TRBJ2-4; D remains unclear. The ends were cut back, 5 bases at V and 8 bases at J, with 7 bases in the middle. This CDR3 has 11 residues. CDR1 is MNHNY and CDR2 is SVGAGI in the germline V gene (reference sequence). CDR3 residues: CASSGQDIQYF. For the CDR3, the DNA is TGTGCCAGCAGTGGCCAGGACATTCAGTACTTC.